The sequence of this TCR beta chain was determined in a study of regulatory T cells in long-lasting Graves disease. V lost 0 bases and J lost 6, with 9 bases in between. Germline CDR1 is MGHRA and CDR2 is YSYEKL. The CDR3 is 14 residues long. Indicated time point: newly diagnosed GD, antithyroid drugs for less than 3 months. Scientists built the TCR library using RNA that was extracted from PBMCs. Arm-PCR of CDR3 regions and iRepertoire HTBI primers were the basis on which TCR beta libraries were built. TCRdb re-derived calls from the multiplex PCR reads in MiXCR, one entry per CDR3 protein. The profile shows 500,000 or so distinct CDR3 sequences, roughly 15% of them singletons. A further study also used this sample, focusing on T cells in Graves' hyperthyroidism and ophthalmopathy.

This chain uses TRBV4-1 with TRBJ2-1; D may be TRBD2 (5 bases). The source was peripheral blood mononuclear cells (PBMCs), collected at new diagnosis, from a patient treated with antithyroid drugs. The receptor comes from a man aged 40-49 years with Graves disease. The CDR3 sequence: CASSQDLGGNEQFF. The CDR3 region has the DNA TGCGCCAGCAGCCAAGATTTAGGAGGCAATGAGCAGTTCTTC.